One sample yielded the 19 T cell receptor beta chains listed below, sequenced in a study of blood T cell repertoires in COVID-19. TCRdb keeps only in-frame clones here, not all; method: immunoSEQ multiplex PCR. The data show about 52,000 clones, just under 90% seen once. Specimen: peripheral blood. Source of these receptors: a man older than 75 with active or convalescent COVID-19.

The chain couples TRBV28 to TRBJ1-6, with D perhaps matching TRBD1 (6 bases). In germline, CDR1 is MDHEN, CDR2 SYDVKM. Trimming removed 6 bases from V and 3 bases from J, with 15 bases in between. This CDR3 is 16 amino acids long. CDR3 in amino acids: CASRTSTGNYNSPLHF. CDR3 bases: TGTGCCAGCAGAACCTCTACAGGGAACTATAATTCACCCCTCCACTTT.

The V call is TRBV28, the J call TRBJ1-4, with 8 bases matching TRBD1. Germline V gives CDR1 MDHEN, CDR2 SYDVKM. This CDR3 spans 16 amino acids. Trimming took 5 bases from V and 8 from J; bases not matched to a gene: 13. The chain's CDR3 is CASSIPGQGSKEKLFF. In nucleotides, the CDR3 is TGTGCCAGCAGTATCCCCGGACAGGGATCGAAGGAAAAACTGTTTTTT.

This clone has only one observation. This chain links TRBV6-2 or TRBV6-3 with TRBJ2-7, with D perhaps matching TRBD1 (6 bases). Deletions cut 5 bases from V and 2 bases from J, with 10 bases between. Germline CDR1 and CDR2: MNHEY and SVGEGT. The CDR3 sequence is 13 residues long. CDR3 sequence (DNA): TGTGCCAGCAGTGAGGACAGACCCTACGAGCAGTACTTC. It translates to CASSEDRPYEQYF.

This clone was observed a handful of times. This chain connects TRBV19 to TRBJ1-3; D not certain. The V and J ends lost 7 bases and 1 base respectively, with 5 bases between them. CDR1 LNHDA and CDR2 SQIVND come from the germline V gene (reference sequence). The CDR3 runs 12 residues. CDR3 in DNA: TGTGCCAGTACGACTTCTGGAAACACCATATATTTT. This codes for CASTTSGNTIYF. Combining the CDR3 with reference TRBV19 and TRBJ1-3 gives the whole variable domain DGGITQSPKYLFRKEGQNVTLSCEQNLNHDAMYWYRQDPGQGLRLIYYSQIVNDFQKGDIAEGYSVSREKKESFPLTVTSAQKNPTAFYLCASTTSGNTIYFGEGSWLTVV.

The gene calls are TRBV3-1 (or the pseudogene TRBV3-2) and TRBJ2-2; 10 bases fit TRBD2. Germline CDR1 LGHDT, CDR2 YNNKEL (reference sequence). This CDR3 region has 15 residues. V dropped 8 bases and J dropped 1; count of bases not matched to a gene: 4. In DNA, the CDR3 is TGTGCCAGCCAGCGGGAGGGGGGGAACACCGGGGAGCTGTTTTTT. Protein sequence: CASQREGGNTGELFF.

The gene calls are TRBV10-3 and TRBJ2-7; a possible D gene is TRBD2 (5 bases). Trimming removed 9 bases at V and 1 base at J, with 7 bases between. Per the germline V gene, CDR1 is ENHRY and CDR2 is SYGVKD. The CDR3 is 11 residues long. The CDR3 here is CAIGESYEQYF. DNA for the CDR3: TGTGCCATTGGGGAGTCCTACGAGCAGTACTTC.

The chain uses TRBV7-2 and TRBJ2-5; TRBD1 matches at 8 bases. Germline V CDR1 and CDR2: SGHTA, FQGNSA. The J segment lost 4 bases and the V segment lost 4 bases, leaving 8 bases of the junction unmatched. CDR3 length: 15 amino acids. The CDR3 DNA is TGTGCCAGCAGCTCAGCAGGGGGCGAGGCAGAGACCCAGTACTTC. This sequence encodes CASSSAGGEAETQYF.

V and J are TRBV5-5 and TRBJ2-1, with D perhaps matching TRBD2 (6 bases). The CDR3 covers 13 residues. The V gene's germline CDR1 is SGHKS and CDR2 YYEKEE (reference sequence). V was pared by 4 bases and J by 7 bases, with 12 bases between. CDR3 sequence: CASSLLSGNEQFF. Written as DNA, the CDR3 is TGTGCCAGCAGCCTTCTTAGCGGTAATGAGCAGTTCTTC.

This clone was seen a few times. This chain uses TRBV28 with TRBJ1-6; tentative D call: TRBD1 (6 bases). V lost 7 bases, J lost 4 bases, and 20 bases lay in between. The CDR3 loop spans 17 amino acids. Germline CDR1 and CDR2: MDHEN and SYDVKM. The CDR3 protein is CASTFLPGAVYNSPLHF. The CDR3 DNA reads TGTGCCAGCACCTTTCTCCCAGGGGCCGTTTATAATTCACCCCTCCACTTT.

V and J are TRBV20-1 and TRBJ2-7; TRBD2 matches at 8 bases. The V and J ends lost 3 bases and 7 bases, in that order; junction bases with no gene match: 8. The CDR3 runs 13 residues. Germline V gene data show CDR1 as DFQATT and CDR2 as SNEGSKA (reference sequence). The CDR3 protein is CSASDGGDGEQYF. The DNA for the CDR3 is TGCAGTGCTAGTGACGGGGGGGACGGGGAGCAGTACTTC.

The chain couples TRBV11-2 to TRBJ1-6; 8 bases are a match to TRBD1. This CDR3 has 18 residues. CDR1 and CDR2 from the germline V gene are SGHAT and FQNNGV. Unmatched junction bases numbered 9, after V lost 5 bases and J lost 0 bases. This chain's CDR3 is CASSRTTGASSYNSPLHF. The CDR3 DNA sequence: TGTGCCAGCAGCCGAACGACAGGGGCTTCCTCCTATAATTCACCCCTCCACTTT.

The genes are TRBV19 and TRBJ1-5; 10 positions match TRBD1. The CDR3 is 17 amino acids. CDR1 LNHDA and CDR2 SQIVND come from the germline V gene (reference sequence). The trim removed 7 bases at V and 0 bases at J, leaving 9 bases unmatched. In DNA, the CDR3 is TGTGCCAGTAAACCGGGACAGGGGACGTATAGCAATCAGCCCCAGCATTTT. This codes for CASKPGQGTYSNQPQHF.

This clone is medium-sized. This chain uses TRBV6-1 with TRBJ2-7; perhaps TRBD1 as D (5 bases). Germline CDR1 MNHNS, CDR2 SASEGT. The V end was cut by 3 bases, the J end by 0 bases, with 12 bases between. The CDR3 extends over 15 amino acids. CDR3 in amino acids: CASSDRAILSYEQYF. CDR3 coding DNA: TGTGCCAGCAGTGACAGGGCTATCCTCTCCTACGAGCAGTACTTC.

This chain connects TRBV27 to TRBJ2-3; 8 nucleotides match TRBD1. V trimming: 2 bases; J trimming: 3 bases; junction bases outside the gene matches: 7. The CDR3 is made up of 16 amino acids. Germline V lookup: CDR1 MNHEY, CDR2 SMNVEV (reference sequence). The chain's CDR3 is CASSLRAGGATDTQYF. In nucleotides, the CDR3 is TGTGCCAGCAGTTTAAGGGCAGGGGGCGCGACAGATACGCAGTATTTT.

This clone was recorded a few times. The genes are TRBV29-1 and TRBJ2-5; 11 bases map to TRBD2. Looked up from germline, CDR1 is SQVTM and CDR2 is ANQGSEA. This CDR3 spans 15 amino acids. The V gene end was trimmed by 3 bases and the J gene end by 4 bases; junction bases not matched to a gene: 7. This chain's CDR3 is CSVDTSGRGGETQYF. In DNA form, the CDR3 reads TGCAGCGTTGATACTAGCGGGAGAGGAGGAGAGACCCAGTACTTC.

V is TRBV23-1 and J is TRBJ1-4; D perhaps matches TRBD1 (5 bases). TRBV23-1 carries the ORF label, with uncertain function. Trimming took off 8 bases at V and 7 bases at J, with 20 bases between the two ends. CDR3 length: 15 amino acids. As DNA, the CDR3 is TGCGCCAGCTTTAACATCAGGGTTCTGGGTGAAAAACTGTTTTTT. Encoded protein: CASFNIRVLGEKLFF.

The V call is TRBV7-9, the J call TRBJ2-5; possibly TRBD2 for D (5 bases). The V gene lost 3 bases and the J gene lost 0 bases, with 8 bases spanning the gap. This CDR3 region has 14 residues. The germline gives CDR1 SEHNR, CDR2 FQNEAQ (reference sequence). The CDR3 is CASSFGGYQETQYF. The CDR3 DNA follows: TGTGCCAGCAGCTTCGGCGGGTACCAAGAGACCCAGTACTTC. The full variable domain, in which reference TRBV7-9 and TRBJ2-5 provide the parts outside the CDR3, is DTGVSQNPRHKITKRGQNVTFRCDPISEHNRLYWYRQTLGQGPEFLTYFQNEAQLEKSRLLSDRFSAERPKGSFSTLEIQRTEQGDSAMYLCASSFGGYQETQYFGPGTRLLVL.

The chain has TRBV2 and TRBJ2-3; 12 nucleotides line up with TRBD2. The CDR3 has 15 amino acids. J lost 7 bases, V lost 6 bases, and 8 bases had no gene match. Germline V gene sequence: CDR1 SNHLY, CDR2 FYNNEI. The CDR3 loop is CASSPSGRAVNTQYF. The CDR3 DNA reads as TGTGCCAGCAGCCCTAGCGGGAGGGCCGTGAATACGCAGTATTTT. The complete variable domain, with remaining parts taken from reference TRBV2 and TRBJ2-3, reads EPEVTQTPSHQVTQMGQEVILRCVPISNHLYFYWYRQILGQKVEFLVSFYNNEISEKSEIFDDQFSVERPDGSNFTLKIRSTKLEDSAMYFCASSPSGRAVNTQYFGPGTRLTVL.

This chain joins TRBV2 and TRBJ1-2; 7 bases map to TRBD1. V shed 5 bases, J shed 8 bases, and the junction held 8 bases outside the gene matches. The germline V gene encodes CDR1 SNHLY and CDR2 FYNNEI. The CDR3 is 13 residues long. The CDR3 loop is CASSLTGVEGYTF. The CDR3 DNA reads TGTGCCAGCAGTCTTACAGGGGTGGAGGGCTACACCTTC.